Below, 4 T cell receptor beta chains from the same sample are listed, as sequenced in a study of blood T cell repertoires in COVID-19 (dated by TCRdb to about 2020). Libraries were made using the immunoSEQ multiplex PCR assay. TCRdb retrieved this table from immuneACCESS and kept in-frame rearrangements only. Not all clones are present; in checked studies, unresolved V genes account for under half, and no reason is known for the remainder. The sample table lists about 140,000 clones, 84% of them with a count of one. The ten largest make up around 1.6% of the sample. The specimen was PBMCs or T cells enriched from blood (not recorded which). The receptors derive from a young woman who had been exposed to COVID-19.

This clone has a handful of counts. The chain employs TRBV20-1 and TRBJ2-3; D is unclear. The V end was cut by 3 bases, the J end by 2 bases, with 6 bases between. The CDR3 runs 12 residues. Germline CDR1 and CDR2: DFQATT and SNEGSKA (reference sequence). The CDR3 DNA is TGCAGTGCTAGTCAGTTCACAGATACGCAGTATTTT. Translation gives CSASQFTDTQYF.

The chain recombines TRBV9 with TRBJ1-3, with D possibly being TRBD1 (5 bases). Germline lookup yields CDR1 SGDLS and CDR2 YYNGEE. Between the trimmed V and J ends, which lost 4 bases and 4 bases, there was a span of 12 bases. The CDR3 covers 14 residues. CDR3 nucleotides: TGTGCCAGCAGCCCCCGACAGTTCGGAAACACCATATATTTT. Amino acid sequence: CASSPRQFGNTIYF.

The CDR3 region is CASSLRGQGISEAFF. The CDR3 bases are TGTGCCAGCAGCTTAAGGGGACAGGGAATTTCTGAAGCTTTCTTT. The rearrangement joins TRBV11-2 to TRBJ1-1; 9 bases agree with TRBD1. Germline-derived CDR1 and CDR2 are SGHAT and FQNNGV. V lost 2 bases to trimming and J lost 6 bases; unmatched junction nucleotides: 7. The CDR3 has 15 amino acids.

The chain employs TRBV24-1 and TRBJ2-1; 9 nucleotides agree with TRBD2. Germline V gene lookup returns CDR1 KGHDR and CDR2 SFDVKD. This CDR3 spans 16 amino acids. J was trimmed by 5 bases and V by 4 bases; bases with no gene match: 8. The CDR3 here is CATSEPGLAQNNEQFF. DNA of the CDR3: TGTGCCACCAGTGAACCGGGACTAGCCCAAAACAATGAGCAGTTCTTC.